The sequence of this T cell receptor (beta chain) was determined in a study of blood T cells in healthy people across ages. Points from the study as a whole: Unsorted PBMCs prevented conclusive naive versus antigen-experienced comparison. More naive CD4+ cells and higher diversity were found in long-lived than in aged donors. The study found TCR beta diversity correlated strongly with naive T cell percentage.

The V end was cut by 6 bases, the J end by 6 bases, with 11 bases between. Germline V gene sequence: CDR1 MNHNY, CDR2 SVGAGI (reference sequence). The CDR3 loop spans 13 amino acids. PCR was performed a second time for about 7 to 12 cycles using a sample-barcoded 5' primer and a J-beta primer mix. A single record per CDR3 protein comes from TCRdb applying MiXCR to the 5' RACE reads. Among 600,000 or so distinct CDR3 sequences listed, around 21% were seen once. This clonotype was observed a few times. Antigen specificity is unknown. The genes are TRBV6-6 and TRBJ1-4; D perhaps matches TRBD1 (6 bases). The sequence was collected from a man between 65 and 85 years old in good health. Source material: blood. CDR3: CASRSGQYEKLFF. CDR3 bases: TGTGCCAGCAGGTCCGGACAGTATGAAAAACTGTTTTTT.